These 10 T cell receptor beta chains share one sample of origin, sequenced in a study of T cells in Graves' hyperthyroidism and ophthalmopathy. Amplified TCR beta CDR3 regions derived from RNA transcripts. The HTBI primer set served for first-round RT-PCR of the TCR CDR3. MiXCR, run by TCRdb on the multiplex PCR reads, gives a single entry per CDR3 protein. Of about half a million distinct CDR3 sequences listed, approximately 23% were seen once; the top ten hold less than 65%. Sequences were obtained from blood. Every receptor here comes from a woman in her sixties or seventies with Graves' ophthalmopathy.

This clonotype was seen a few times. The chain couples TRBV28 to TRBJ2-5; 7 positions agree with TRBD1. The V and J ends lost 3 bases and 3 bases, in that order; junction bases with no gene match: 10. The CDR3 has 16 amino acids. The germline V gene has CDR1 MDHEN and CDR2 SYDVKM. The CDR3 DNA is TGTGCCAGCAGTTTTGGCGAGGGGGCAACCGAAGAGACCCAGTACTTC. Its translation is CASSFGEGATEETQYF.

This clonotype has ten or more counts. This chain uses TRBV3-1 with TRBJ2-7; D not certain. Trimming left V 3 bases short and J 4 bases short, with 7 bases between. The CDR3 is 12 residues long. Germline V gene sequence: CDR1 LGHDT, CDR2 YNNKEL (reference sequence). The CDR3 region is CASSQWGYEQYF. The CDR3, as DNA: TGTGCCAGCAGCCAGTGGGGTTACGAGCAGTACTTC.

This clonotype has ten or more counts. The rearrangement uses TRBV20-1 and TRBJ1-1; weak D call: TRBD1 (6 bases). Trimming removed 4 bases from V and 1 base from J, with 7 bases in between. This CDR3 is built from 12 residues. The V gene's germline CDR1 is DFQATT and CDR2 SNEGSKA (reference sequence). Here the CDR3 DNA reads TGCAGTGCTATGGGACAGAACACTGAAGCTTTCTTT. Protein sequence: CSAMGQNTEAFF.

This clonotype was observed many times. The V call is TRBV2, the J call TRBJ2-7; possibly TRBD1 for D (5 bases). Germline lookup yields CDR1 SNHLY and CDR2 FYNNEI. This CDR3 is 13 amino acids long. Trimming removed 3 bases from V and 7 bases from J, with 13 bases in between. CDR3 region: CASSEGPYLEQYF. The CDR3 DNA reads TGTGCCAGCAGTGAGGGGCCGTACCTAGAGCAGTACTTC.

This clonotype has more than one count but fewer than ten. The rearrangement uses TRBV7-2 and TRBJ2-7; 12 bases line up with TRBD1. Germline trimming cut 2 bases from V and 6 bases from J; bases unmatched to any gene: 5. Germline V CDR1 and CDR2: SGHTA, FQGNSA. The CDR3 spans 15 residues. CDR3: CASSLRGDRGREQYF. CDR3 nucleotides: TGTGCCAGCAGCTTAAGAGGGGACAGGGGGCGCGAGCAGTACTTC.

J is TRBJ2-3 and V is TRBV3-1, with D perhaps matching TRBD1 (5 bases). There are 16 residues in the CDR3. Germline loops: CDR1 LGHDT, CDR2 YNNKEL (reference sequence). Trimming shortened V by 0 bases and J by 3 bases, and 13 bases separated the two germline ends. The CDR3 sequence: CASSQDQGGKTDTQYF. CDR3 nucleotide sequence: TGTGCCAGCAGCCAAGATCAGGGTGGGAAGACAGATACGCAGTATTTT.

In this sample, this clonotype turned up a few times. This chain uses TRBV13 with TRBJ2-3; 13 positions match TRBD2. This CDR3 is built from 15 residues. After removal of 0 bases from V and 7 bases from J, the junction contained 1 base not matched to a gene. Germline CDR1 reads PRHDT; CDR2 reads FYEKMQ (reference sequence). The CDR3 DNA sequence: TGTGCCAGCAGCTTAGGGACTAGCGGGAGGAATACGCAGTATTTT. Protein sequence: CASSLGTSGRNTQYF.

The rearrangement joins TRBV5-4 to TRBJ2-2; D perhaps matches TRBD2 (5 bases). There are 15 residues in the CDR3. Trimming took off 4 bases at V and 4 bases at J, with 14 bases between the two ends. Germline V gene sequence: CDR1 SGHNT, CDR2 YYREEE (reference sequence). The CDR3 nucleotides read TGTGCCAGCAGCAGAAGAGGGTTCGGCACCGGGGAGCTGTTTTTT. It codes for CASSRRGFGTGELFF.

Here the CDR3 reads CASSQEQTGSGNTIYF. CDR3 DNA: TGTGCCAGCAGCCAAGAACAGACCGGCTCTGGAAACACCATATATTTT. The chain carries TRBV3-1 and TRBJ1-3; no clear D. Looked up from germline, CDR1 is LGHDT and CDR2 is YNNKEL (reference sequence). V was clipped by 0 bases and J by 0 bases, with 9 bases between them. CDR3 length: 16 residues.

The CDR3: CASSSLEFPTDTQYF. The CDR3 nucleotides are TGTGCCAGCAGCTCTCTGGAGTTCCCCACAGATACGCAGTATTTT. V gene TRBV7-9 combines with J gene TRBJ2-3; unclear D gene. Germline CDR1 is SEHNR and CDR2 is FQNEAQ (reference sequence). The CDR3 covers 15 residues. The V end lost 4 bases, the J end lost 2 bases, and 13 bases lay between the germline ends.